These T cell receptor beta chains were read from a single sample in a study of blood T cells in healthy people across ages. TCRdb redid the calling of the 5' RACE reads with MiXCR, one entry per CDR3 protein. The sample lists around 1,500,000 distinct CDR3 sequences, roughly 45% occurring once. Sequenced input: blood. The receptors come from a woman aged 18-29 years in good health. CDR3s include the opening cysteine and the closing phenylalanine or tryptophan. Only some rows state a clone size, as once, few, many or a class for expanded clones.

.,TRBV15,CATSRDLIISYNEQFF
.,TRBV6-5,CASSRVVPYEQYF
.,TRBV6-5,CASSYGGSGANEQFF
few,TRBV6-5,CASGRLNYGYTF
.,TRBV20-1,CSARKTDYGYTF
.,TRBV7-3,CASSPGPTYNEQFF
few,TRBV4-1,CASSQFFADRVETQYF
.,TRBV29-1,CSVDGQNYGYTF
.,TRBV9,CASSVATTHTDTQYF
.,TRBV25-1,CASSEWGRAGPGELFF
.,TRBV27,CASSSMGYGNGYTF
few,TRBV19,CATEDGSGAGTGELFF
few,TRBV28,CASSLLYTEAFF
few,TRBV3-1,CASSQDLIGANIQYF
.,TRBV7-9,CASSRQGGWETQYF
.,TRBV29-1,CSVVSGRQATNTGELFF
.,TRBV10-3,CAISESNSLENVQYF
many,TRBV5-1,CASSLEGQGRTEAFF
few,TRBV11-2,CASSSPGGSGQHF
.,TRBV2,CASTQTGNQPQHF
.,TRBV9,CASSIQTGLGEQYF